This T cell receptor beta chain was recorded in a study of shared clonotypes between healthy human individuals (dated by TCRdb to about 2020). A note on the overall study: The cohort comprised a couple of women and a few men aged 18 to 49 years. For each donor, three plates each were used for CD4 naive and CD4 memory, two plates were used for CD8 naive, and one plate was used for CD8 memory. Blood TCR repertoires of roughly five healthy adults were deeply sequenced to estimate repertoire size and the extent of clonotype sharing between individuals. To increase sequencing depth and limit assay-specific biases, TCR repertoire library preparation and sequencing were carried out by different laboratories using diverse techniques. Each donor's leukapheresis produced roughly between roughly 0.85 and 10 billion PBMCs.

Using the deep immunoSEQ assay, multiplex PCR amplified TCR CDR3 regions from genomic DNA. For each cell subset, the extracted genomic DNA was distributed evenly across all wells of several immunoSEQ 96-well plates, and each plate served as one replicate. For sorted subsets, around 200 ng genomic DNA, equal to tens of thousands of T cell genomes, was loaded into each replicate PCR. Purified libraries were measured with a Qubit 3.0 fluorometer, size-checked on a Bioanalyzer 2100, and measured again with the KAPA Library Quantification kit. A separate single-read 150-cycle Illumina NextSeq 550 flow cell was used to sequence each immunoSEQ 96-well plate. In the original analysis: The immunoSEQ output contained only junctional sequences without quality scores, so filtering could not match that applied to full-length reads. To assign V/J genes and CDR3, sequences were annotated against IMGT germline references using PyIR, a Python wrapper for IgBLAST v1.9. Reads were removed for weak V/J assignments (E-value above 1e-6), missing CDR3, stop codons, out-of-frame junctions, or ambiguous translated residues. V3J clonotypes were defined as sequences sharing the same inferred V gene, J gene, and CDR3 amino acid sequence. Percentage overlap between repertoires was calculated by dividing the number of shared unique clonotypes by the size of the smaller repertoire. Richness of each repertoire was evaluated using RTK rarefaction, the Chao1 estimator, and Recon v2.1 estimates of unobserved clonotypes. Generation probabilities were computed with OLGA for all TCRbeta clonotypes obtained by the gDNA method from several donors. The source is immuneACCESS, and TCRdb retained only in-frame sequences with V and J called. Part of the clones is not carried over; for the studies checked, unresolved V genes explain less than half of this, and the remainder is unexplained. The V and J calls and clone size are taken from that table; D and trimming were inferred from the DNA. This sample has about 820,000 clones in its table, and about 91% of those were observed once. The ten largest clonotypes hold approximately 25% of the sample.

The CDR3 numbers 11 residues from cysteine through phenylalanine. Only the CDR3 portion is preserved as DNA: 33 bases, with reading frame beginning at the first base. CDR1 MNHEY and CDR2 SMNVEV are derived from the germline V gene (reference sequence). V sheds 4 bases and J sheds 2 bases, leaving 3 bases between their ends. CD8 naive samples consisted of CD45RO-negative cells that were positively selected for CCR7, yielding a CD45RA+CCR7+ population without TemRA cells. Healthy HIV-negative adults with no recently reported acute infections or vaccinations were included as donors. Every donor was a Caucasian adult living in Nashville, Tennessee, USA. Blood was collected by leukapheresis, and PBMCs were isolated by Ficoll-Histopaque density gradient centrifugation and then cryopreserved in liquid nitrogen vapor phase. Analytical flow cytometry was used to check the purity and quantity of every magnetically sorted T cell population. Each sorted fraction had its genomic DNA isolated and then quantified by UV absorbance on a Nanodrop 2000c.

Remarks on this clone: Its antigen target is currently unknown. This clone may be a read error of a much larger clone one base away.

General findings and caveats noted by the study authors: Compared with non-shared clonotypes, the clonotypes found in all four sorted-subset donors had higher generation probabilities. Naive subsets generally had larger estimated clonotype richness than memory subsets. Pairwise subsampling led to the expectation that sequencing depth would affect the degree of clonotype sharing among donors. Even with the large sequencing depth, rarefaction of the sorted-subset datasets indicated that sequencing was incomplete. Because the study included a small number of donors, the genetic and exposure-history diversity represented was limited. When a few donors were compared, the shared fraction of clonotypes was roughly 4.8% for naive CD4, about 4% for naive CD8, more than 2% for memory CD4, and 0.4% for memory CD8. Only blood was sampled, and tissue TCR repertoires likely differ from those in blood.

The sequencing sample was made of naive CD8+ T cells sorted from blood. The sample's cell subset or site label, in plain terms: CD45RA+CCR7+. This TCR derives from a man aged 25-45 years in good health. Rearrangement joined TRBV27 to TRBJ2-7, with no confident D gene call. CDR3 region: CASSWTYEQYF. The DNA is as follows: TGTGCCAGCAGTTGGACCTACGAGCAGTACTTC.